The present TCR beta chain was sequenced within a study of T-cell reconstitution after alpha-beta-depleted transplantation in children. Preparing the TCRbeta library involved the use of unique molecular identifiers. In TCRdb, the PCR reads were re-called with MiXCR into one record per CDR3 protein. The sample has 200,000 to 250,000 distinct CDR3 sequences, around 9.7% seen once. The germline V and J ends were trimmed by 7 bases and 4 bases, with 19 bases remaining between them. The germline gives CDR1 LNHDA, CDR2 SQIVND (reference sequence). The CDR3 covers 15 residues. The chain recombines TRBV19 with TRBJ1-2; unclear D gene. This sequence originates from a human donor who donated a stem cell graft to a child with SCID. The sample consisted of PBMCs from the stem cell graft donor, taken from the stem cell graft. This chain's CDR3 is CASTPGEDLIYGYTF. The CDR3 DNA is TGTGCCAGTACTCCCGGGGAGGACCTAATCTATGGCTACACCTTC.